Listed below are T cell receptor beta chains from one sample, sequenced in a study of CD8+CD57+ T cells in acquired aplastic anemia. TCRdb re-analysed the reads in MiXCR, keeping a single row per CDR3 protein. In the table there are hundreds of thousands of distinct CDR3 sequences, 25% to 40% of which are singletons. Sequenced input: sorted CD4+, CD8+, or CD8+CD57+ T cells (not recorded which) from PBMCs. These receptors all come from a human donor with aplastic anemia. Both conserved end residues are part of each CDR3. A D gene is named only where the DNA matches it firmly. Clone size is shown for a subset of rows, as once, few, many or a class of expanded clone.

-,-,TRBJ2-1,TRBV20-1,CSANSGRSSYNEQSF,TGCAGTGCAAACAGCGGGCGTAGCTCCTACAATGAGCAGTCCTTC
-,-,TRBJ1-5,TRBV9,CASSRADLSNQPQHF,TGTGCCAGCAGTAGGGCAGACCTTAGCAATCAGCCCCAGCATTTT
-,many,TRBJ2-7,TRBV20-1,CSAMGLAPYEQYF,TGCAGTGCTATGGGGCTAGCGCCCTACGAGCAGTACTTC
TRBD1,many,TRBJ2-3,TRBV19,CASSKGQYTDTQYF,TGTGCCAGTAGTAAGGGACAGTACACAGATACGCAGTATTTT
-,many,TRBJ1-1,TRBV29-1,CSVEVNTEAFF,TGCAGCGTCGAGGTGAACACTGAAGCTTTCTTT
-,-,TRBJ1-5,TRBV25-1,CASSRNPTGTAQISNQPQHF,TGTGCCAGCAGCCGAAACCCCACCGGGACCGCCCAAATCAGCAATCAGCCCCAGCATTTT
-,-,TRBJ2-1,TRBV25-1,CASSLRLVAHNEQFF,TGTGCCAGCAGCTTACGACTAGTTGCTCACAATGAGCAGTTCTTC
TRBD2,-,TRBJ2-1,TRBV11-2,CASSPQGLAGGNEQFF,TGTGCCAGCAGCCCCCAAGGACTAGCGGGGGGGAATGAGCAGTTCTTC
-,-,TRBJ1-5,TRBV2,CASSTMGGQPQHF,TGTGCCAGCAGTACGATGGGAGGTCAGCCCCAGCATTTT
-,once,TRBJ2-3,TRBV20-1,CSARSGRGITDTQYF,TGCAGTGCTAGGTCGGGAAGAGGGATCACAGATACGCAGTATTTT
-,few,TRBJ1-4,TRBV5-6,CASSLAGTEKLFF,TGTGCCAGCAGCTTGGCCGGGACAGAAAAACTGTTTTTT
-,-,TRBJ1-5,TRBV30,CAWSRLSQPQHF,TGTGCCTGGAGTCGATTGAGTCAGCCCCAGCATTTT
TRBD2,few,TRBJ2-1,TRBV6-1,CASSQGLAFYNEQFF,TGTGCCAGCAGTCAGGGACTAGCGTTCTACAATGAGCAGTTCTTC
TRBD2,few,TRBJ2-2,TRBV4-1,CASSQVIASGGAANTGELFF,TGCGCCAGCAGCCAAGTCATTGCTAGCGGGGGCGCGGCGAACACCGGGGAGCTGTTTTTT
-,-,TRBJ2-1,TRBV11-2,CAGLRAGANNEQFF,TGTGCTGGCCTACGGGCGGGGGCCAACAATGAGCAGTTCTTC
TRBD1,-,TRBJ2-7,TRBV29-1,CSYGYRGTYEQYF,TGCAGTTACGGGTACAGGGGAACCTACGAGCAGTACTTC
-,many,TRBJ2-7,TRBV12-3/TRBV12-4,CASASGFYEQYF,TGTGCCAGCGCTTCAGGTTTCTACGAGCAGTACTTC
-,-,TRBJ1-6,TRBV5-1,CASSPWGAVSPLHF,TGCGCCAGCAGCCCCTGGGGGGCTGTGTCACCCCTCCACTTT
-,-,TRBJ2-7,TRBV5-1,CASSYRVSSYEQYF,TGCGCCAGCAGCTACAGGGTTAGCTCCTACGAGCAGTACTTC
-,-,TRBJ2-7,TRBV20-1,CSAKSPWQGSYEQYF,TGCAGTGCTAAATCCCCGTGGCAGGGATCCTACGAGCAGTACTTC
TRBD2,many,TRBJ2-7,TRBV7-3,CASSLGAGSYEQYF,TGTGCCAGCAGCTTAGGAGCGGGGAGCTACGAGCAGTACTTC
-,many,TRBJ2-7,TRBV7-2,CASSLPSRSYEQYF,TGTGCCAGCAGCTTGCCTAGTCGTTCCTACGAGCAGTACTTC
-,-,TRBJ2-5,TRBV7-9,CASNRQVQETQYF,TGTGCCAGCAATCGACAGGTACAAGAGACCCAGTACTTC
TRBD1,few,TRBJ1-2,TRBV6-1,CASSPGQDVYGYTF,TGTGCCAGCAGTCCGGGACAGGACGTTTATGGCTACACCTTC
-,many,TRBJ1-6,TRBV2,CASSVGVRNSPLHF,TGTGCCAGCAGTGTAGGGGTGCGGAATTCACCCCTCCACTTT
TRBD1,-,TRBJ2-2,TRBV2,CTSGQAGYTGELFF,TGTACGTCGGGACAGGCCGGCTACACCGGGGAGCTGTTTTTT
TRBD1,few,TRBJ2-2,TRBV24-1,CATSDSQGYTRELFF,TGTGCCACCAGTGATTCACAGGGGTACACCAGGGAGCTGTTTTTT
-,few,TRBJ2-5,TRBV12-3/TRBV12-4,CASNNKGTQETQYF,TGTGCCAGCAACAACAAGGGGACCCAAGAGACCCAGTACTTC